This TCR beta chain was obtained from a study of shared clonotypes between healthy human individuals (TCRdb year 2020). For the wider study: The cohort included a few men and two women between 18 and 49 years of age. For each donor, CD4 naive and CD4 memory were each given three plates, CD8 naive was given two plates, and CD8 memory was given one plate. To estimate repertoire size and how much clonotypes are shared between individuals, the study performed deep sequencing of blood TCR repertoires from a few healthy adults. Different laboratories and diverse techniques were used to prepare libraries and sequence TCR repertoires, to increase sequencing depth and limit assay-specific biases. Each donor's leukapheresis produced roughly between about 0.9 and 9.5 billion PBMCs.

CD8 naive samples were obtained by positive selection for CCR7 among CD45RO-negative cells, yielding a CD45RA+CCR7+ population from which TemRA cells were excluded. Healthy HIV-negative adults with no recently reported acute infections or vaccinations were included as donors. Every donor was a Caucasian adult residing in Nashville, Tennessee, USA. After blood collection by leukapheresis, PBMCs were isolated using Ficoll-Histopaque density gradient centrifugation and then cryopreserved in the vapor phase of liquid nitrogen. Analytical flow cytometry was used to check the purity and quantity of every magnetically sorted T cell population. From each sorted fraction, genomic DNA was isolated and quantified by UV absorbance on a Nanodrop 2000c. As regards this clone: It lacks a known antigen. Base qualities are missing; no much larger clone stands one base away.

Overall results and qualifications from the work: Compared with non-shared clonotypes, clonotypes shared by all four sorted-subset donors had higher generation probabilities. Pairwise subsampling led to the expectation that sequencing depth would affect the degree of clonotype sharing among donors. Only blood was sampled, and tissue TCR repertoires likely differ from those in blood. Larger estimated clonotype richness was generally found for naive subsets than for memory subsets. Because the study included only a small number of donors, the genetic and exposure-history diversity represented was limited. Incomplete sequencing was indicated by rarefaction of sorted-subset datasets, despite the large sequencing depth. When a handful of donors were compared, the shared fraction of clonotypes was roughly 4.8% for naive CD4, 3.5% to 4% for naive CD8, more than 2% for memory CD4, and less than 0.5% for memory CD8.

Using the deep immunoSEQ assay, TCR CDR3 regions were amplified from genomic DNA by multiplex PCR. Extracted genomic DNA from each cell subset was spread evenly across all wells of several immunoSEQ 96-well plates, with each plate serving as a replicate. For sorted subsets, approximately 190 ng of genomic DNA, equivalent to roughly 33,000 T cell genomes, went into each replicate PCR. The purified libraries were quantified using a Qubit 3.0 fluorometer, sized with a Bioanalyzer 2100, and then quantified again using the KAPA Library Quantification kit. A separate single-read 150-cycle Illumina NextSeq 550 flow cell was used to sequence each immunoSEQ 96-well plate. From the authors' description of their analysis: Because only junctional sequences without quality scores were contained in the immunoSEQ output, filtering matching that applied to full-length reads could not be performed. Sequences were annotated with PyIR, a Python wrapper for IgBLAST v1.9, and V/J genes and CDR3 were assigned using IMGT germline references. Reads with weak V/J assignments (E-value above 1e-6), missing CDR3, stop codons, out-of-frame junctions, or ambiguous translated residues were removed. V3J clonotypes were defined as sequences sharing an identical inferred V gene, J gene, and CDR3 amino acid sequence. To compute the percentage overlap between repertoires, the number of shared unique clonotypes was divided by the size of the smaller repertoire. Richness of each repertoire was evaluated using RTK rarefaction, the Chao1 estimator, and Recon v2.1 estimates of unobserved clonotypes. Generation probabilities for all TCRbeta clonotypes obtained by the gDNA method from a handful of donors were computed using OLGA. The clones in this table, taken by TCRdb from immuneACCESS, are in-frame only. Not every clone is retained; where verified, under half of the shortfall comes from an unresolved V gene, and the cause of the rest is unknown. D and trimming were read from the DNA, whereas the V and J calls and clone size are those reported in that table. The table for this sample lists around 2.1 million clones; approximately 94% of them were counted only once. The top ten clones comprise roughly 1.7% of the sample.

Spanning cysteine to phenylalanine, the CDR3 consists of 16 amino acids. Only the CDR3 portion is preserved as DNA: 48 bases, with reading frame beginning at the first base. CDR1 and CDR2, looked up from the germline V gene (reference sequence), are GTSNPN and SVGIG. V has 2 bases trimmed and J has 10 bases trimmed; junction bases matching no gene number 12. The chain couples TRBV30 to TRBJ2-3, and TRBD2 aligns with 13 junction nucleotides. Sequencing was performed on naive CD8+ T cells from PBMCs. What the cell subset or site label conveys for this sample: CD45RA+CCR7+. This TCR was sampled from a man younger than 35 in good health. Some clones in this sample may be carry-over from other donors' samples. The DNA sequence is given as TGTGCCTGGAGTCCAGGACTAGCGGGAGCTGGGCGTGCGCAGTATTTT. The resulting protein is CAWSPGLAGAGRAQYF.